This record concerns one TCR beta chain sequence. Some clones are missing from TCRdb's copy, which holds only in-frame ones; the method was immunoSEQ multiplex PCR. In the table there are about 220,000 clones, roughly four fifths of which are singletons. Germline assignment: CDR1 SGHNT and CDR2 YYREEE (reference sequence). V shed 2 bases, J shed 5 bases, and the junction held 7 bases outside the gene matches. CDR3 length: 15 residues. This entry comes from a study of blood T cell repertoires in COVID-19. The receptor's source is an elderly woman with COVID-19, enrolled during active disease. The chain recombines TRBV5-4 with TRBJ1-1; 9 bases line up with TRBD1. Sequenced sample: peripheral blood. The CDR3 loop reads CASSFPGTGRTEAFF. CDR3 nucleotides: TGTGCCAGCAGCTTCCCCGGGACAGGGAGGACTGAAGCTTTCTTT.